Following are 29 T cell receptor beta chains from one sample sequenced in a study of blood T cell repertoires in COVID-19. TCRdb keeps only in-frame clones here, not all; method: immunoSEQ multiplex PCR. The sample lists about 50,000 clones; roughly 88% were seen once. The sample taken for sequencing was peripheral blood. Receptors originate from a woman aged 55-70 years with acute or convalescent COVID-19.

The V and J genes are TRBV5-6 and TRBJ1-4; 9 nucleotides agree with TRBD1. Trimming cost V 4 bases and J 6 bases; bases outside gene matches: 7. This CDR3 is built from 15 residues. Germline CDR1 and CDR2: SGHDT and YYEEEE. The CDR3 DNA reads TGTGCCAGCAGCGATAGACAGGGGGTAGATGAAAAACTGTTTTTT. This translates into CASSDRQGVDEKLFF.

V gene TRBV5-6 combines with J gene TRBJ1-2; D gene uncertain. Germline assignment: CDR1 SGHDT and CDR2 YYEEEE. V lost 4 bases, J lost 8 bases, and 12 bases lay in between. This CDR3 has 12 amino acids. CDR3 bases: TGTGCCAGCAGCCCCGGGTGGCGGGGCTACACCTTC. Its protein product is CASSPGWRGYTF.

The rearrangement links TRBV19 to TRBJ2-7; 8 bases agree with TRBD1. Germline V gene lookup returns CDR1 LNHDA and CDR2 SQIVND (reference sequence). V shed 5 bases, J shed 7 bases, and the junction held 10 bases outside the gene matches. The CDR3 loop spans 14 amino acids. The CDR3 here is CASSSWTGTGEQYF. The CDR3 nucleotides are TGTGCCAGTAGTTCGTGGACAGGGACGGGAGAGCAGTACTTC.

The rearrangement joins TRBV6-5 to TRBJ1-1; the D gene is possibly TRBD1 (6 bases). Trimming removed 6 bases at V and 1 base at J, with 9 bases between. The length of the CDR3 is 13 residues. The germline V gene encodes CDR1 MNHEY and CDR2 SVGAGI. CDR3 DNA: TGTGCCAGCAGAAGACAGGAGAACACTGAAGCTTTCTTT. Encoded protein: CASRRQENTEAFF.

About this clone: One end of the junction fails to match germline, which may point to a read error. The chain recombines TRBV7-7 with TRBJ2-2, with D perhaps matching TRBD2 (7 bases). The length of the CDR3 is 15 residues. Germline lookup yields CDR1 SSHAT and CDR2 FNYEAQ (reference sequence). CDR3 sequence reads: CASSLLGGADGELFF. The CDR3 DNA is TGTGCTAGCAGCTTACTTGGGGGGGCCGACGGGGAGCTGTTTTTT.

The rearrangement joins TRBV6-5 to TRBJ1-5, with TRBD1 as a possible D gene (6 bases). The V gene's germline CDR1 is MNHEY and CDR2 SVGAGI. Trimming took off 7 bases at V and 3 bases at J, with 16 bases between the two ends. This CDR3 spans 15 amino acids. CDR3 bases: TGTGCCAGCACCGCAGGGGTGGGTTCCAATCAGCCCCAGCATTTT. Translation gives CASTAGVGSNQPQHF.

V usage is TRBV19 and J usage is TRBJ2-5; no firm D call. Germline V CDR1 and CDR2: LNHDA, SQIVND (reference sequence). Trimming took off 5 bases at V and 2 bases at J, with 6 bases between the two ends. The CDR3 is made up of 12 amino acids. In DNA, the CDR3 is TGTGCCAGTAGTTCGCGGCAAGAGACCCAGTACTTC. Translation: CASSSRQETQYF. The complete variable domain, with remaining parts taken from reference TRBV19 and TRBJ2-5, reads DGGITQSPKYLFRKEGQNVTLSCEQNLNHDAMYWYRQDPGQGLRLIYYSQIVNDFQKGDIAEGYSVSREKKESFPLTVTSAQKNPTAFYLCASSSRQETQYFGPGTRLLVL.

The chain uses TRBV14 and TRBJ2-1; D remains unclear. The CDR3 totals 13 residues. The V end lost 1 base, the J end lost 7 bases, and 8 bases lay between the germline ends. From germline, CDR1 is SGHDN and CDR2 FVKESK. In DNA, the CDR3 is TGTGCCAGCAGCCAAGTAGCCGGGAATGAGCAGTTCTTC. Its protein is CASSQVAGNEQFF.

This clone was found once. V is TRBV18 and J is TRBJ2-1; D perhaps matches TRBD1 (5 bases). The CDR3 consists of 16 residues. Trimming removed 0 bases at V and 0 bases at J, with 9 bases between. Germline lookup yields CDR1 KGHSH and CDR2 LQKENI. The DNA for the CDR3 is TGTGCCAGCTCACCACCGACAGCGAGCTCCTACAATGAGCAGTTCTTC. Protein sequence: CASSPPTASSYNEQFF. Based on the CDR3 plus reference TRBV18 and TRBJ2-1, the full variable domain is NAGVMQNPRHLVRRRGQEARLRCSPMKGHSHVYWYRQLPEEGLKFMVYLQKENIIDESGMPKERFSAEFPKEGPSILRIQQVVRGDSAAYFCASSPPTASSYNEQFFGPGTRLTVL.

The chain joins TRBV5-1 to TRBJ2-1, with TRBD2 matching over 9 bases. CDR1 SGHRS and CDR2 YFSETQ come from the germline V gene. The CDR3 extends over 16 amino acids. Trimming took 0 bases from V and 3 from J; bases not matched to a gene: 4. In nucleotides, the CDR3 is TGCGCCAGCAGCTTGGCTAGCGGGGTAGTCTACAATGAGCAGTTCTTC. The encoded protein is CASSLASGVVYNEQFF.

The CDR3 reads CASRLGDSDNYGYTF. In DNA, the CDR3 is TGTGCCAGCAGGCTGGGGGACAGCGATAACTATGGCTACACCTTC. The gene calls are TRBV4-2 and TRBJ1-2, with TRBD1 matching 7 bases. Trimming cost V 6 bases and J 1 base; bases outside gene matches: 8. The germline V gene has CDR1 LGHNA and CDR2 YNFKEQ. CDR3 length equals 15 residues.

J is TRBJ1-2 and V is TRBV7-2; D perhaps matches TRBD1 (6 bases). CDR1 is SGHTA and CDR2 is FQGNSA in the germline V gene. Trimming took off 5 bases at V and 7 bases at J, with 20 bases between the two ends. This CDR3 spans 15 amino acids. CDR3 sequence reads: CASSQTHGIQGGYTF. The CDR3 DNA reads as TGTGCCAGCAGCCAGACACACGGGATACAGGGTGGCTACACCTTC.

This sequence joins TRBV10-1 and TRBJ1-2; D ambiguous. V lost 3 bases to trimming and J lost 4 bases, with 6 bases between them. CDR3 size: 12 residues. Per germline, CDR1 WNHNN and CDR2 SYGVQD (reference sequence). The CDR3 spells CASSEYIYGYTF. CDR3 bases: TGCGCCAGCAGTGAATATATCTATGGCTACACCTTC.

The J gene is TRBJ2-3, the V gene TRBV24-1, with 9 positions matching TRBD2. This CDR3 is built from 16 residues. Germline V gene sequence: CDR1 KGHDR, CDR2 SFDVKD. V lost 0 bases to trimming and J lost 3 bases; unmatched junction nucleotides: 3. DNA of the CDR3: TGTGCCACCAGTGATTTGGCCCTAGCGGGAACAGATACGCAGTATTTT. As protein: CATSDLALAGTDTQYF.

This chain joins TRBV29-1 and TRBJ2-7, with TRBD1 matching over 7 bases. This CDR3 contains 13 residues. Trimming removed 4 bases from V and 2 bases from J; junction bases left unmatched: 5. Germline V gives CDR1 SQVTM, CDR2 ANQGSEA. The DNA for the CDR3 is TGCAGCGTTGGTCCAGGGGGAGCCTACGAGCAGTACTTC. Amino acids: CSVGPGGAYEQYF.

This chain connects TRBV6-2 or TRBV6-3 to TRBJ2-2, with TRBD2 matching 10 bases. V lost 5 bases and J lost 5; bases outside the gene matches: 5. Germline assignment: CDR1 MNHEY and CDR2 SVGEGT. The CDR3 totals 15 residues. This CDR3 reads CASSLPGLATGELFF. Here the CDR3 DNA reads TGTGCCAGCAGTCTCCCGGGACTAGCGACCGGGGAGCTGTTTTTT.

The CDR3 nucleotides read TGTGCCAGTAGTATAAGGGAGGAGGCCGGTTACGAGCAGTACTTC. Its translation: CASSIREEAGYEQYF. V usage is TRBV19 and J usage is TRBJ2-7; D is perhaps TRBD2 (6 bases). Trimming removed 2 bases from V and 4 bases from J, with 15 bases in between. CDR1 and CDR2 (germline): LNHDA, SQIVND (reference sequence). The CDR3 covers 15 residues.

The rearrangement joins TRBV13 to TRBJ2-1; D might be TRBD2 (6 bases). The V end was cut by 3 bases, the J end by 9 bases, with 12 bases between. Germline V CDR1 and CDR2: PRHDT, FYEKMQ (reference sequence). The CDR3 sequence is 13 residues long. CDR3 nucleotide sequence: TGTGCCAGCAGCTTCTCCTTTAGCGGTGAGCAGTTCTTC. Translation: CASSFSFSGEQFF.

The chain has TRBV7-6 and TRBJ1-3; 10 positions agree with TRBD1. The trim removed 5 bases at V and 2 bases at J, leaving 3 bases unmatched. The CDR3 spans 15 residues. Germline CDR1 and CDR2: SGHVS and FNYEAQ. CDR3 DNA sequence: TGTGCCAGCAGCACCGACAGGGGGCCTGGAAACACCATATATTTT. Protein sequence: CASSTDRGPGNTIYF.

This chain joins TRBV7-2 and TRBJ2-5; TRBD2 agrees at 8 bases. Germline-derived CDR1 and CDR2 are SGHTA and FQGNSA. V shed 8 bases and J 5 bases; nucleotides not matched to a gene: 4. CDR3 length: 12 residues. CDR3 sequence reads: CASLGGGETQYF. The CDR3 DNA reads TGTGCCAGCCTGGGCGGGGGGGAGACCCAGTACTTC.

The chain employs TRBV30 and TRBJ1-3; 7 bases agree with TRBD1. Germline V gene lookup returns CDR1 GTSNPN and CDR2 SVGIG (reference sequence). V trimming: 2 bases; J trimming: 0 bases; junction bases outside the gene matches: 13. The CDR3 extends over 18 amino acids. CDR3 protein: CAWSNPPGTAFSGNTIYF. CDR3 sequence (DNA): TGTGCCTGGAGTAACCCCCCCGGGACAGCCTTCTCTGGAAACACCATATATTTT.

The chain employs TRBV5-1 and TRBJ2-1; 11 bases are a match to TRBD2. CDR1 SGHRS and CDR2 YFSETQ come from the germline V gene. The CDR3 runs 15 residues. V lost 3 bases and J lost 4; bases outside the gene matches: 3. CDR3 sequence (DNA): TGCGCCAGCAGCTCCGGGACTAGCGGATACAATGAGCAGTTCTTC. This translates into CASSSGTSGYNEQFF.

V usage is TRBV5-8 and J usage is TRBJ1-2, with 7 bases that match TRBD1. Trimming took 4 bases from V and 8 from J; bases not matched to a gene: 5. The CDR3 has 12 amino acids. Per the germline V gene, CDR1 is SGHTS and CDR2 is YDEGEE. The CDR3 DNA is TGTGCCAGCAGCCCACAGGGGTTCGGCTACACCTTC. This translates into CASSPQGFGYTF.

The chain carries TRBV7-3 and TRBJ2-1; TRBD2 matches 12 bases. The CDR3 consists of 15 residues. Germline lookup yields CDR1 SGHTA and CDR2 FQGTGA. V lost 4 bases, J lost 6 bases, and 4 bases stayed unmatched. The DNA of the CDR3 is TGTGCCAGCAGCTGGGCTAGCGGGAGGGGCAATGAGCAGTTCTTC. Translating gives CASSWASGRGNEQFF.

V and J are TRBV18 and TRBJ1-3; D gene uncertain. CDR3 length equals 15 residues. CDR1 and CDR2 (germline): KGHSH, LQKENI. Between the trimmed V and J ends, which lost 1 base and 3 bases, there was a span of 10 bases. The CDR3 loop is CASSPLRQFGNTIYF. The CDR3 region has the DNA TGTGCCAGCTCACCACTCAGGCAGTTTGGAAACACCATATATTTT. The variable domain in full, completed from reference TRBV18 and TRBJ1-3, reads NAGVMQNPRHLVRRRGQEARLRCSPMKGHSHVYWYRQLPEEGLKFMVYLQKENIIDESGMPKERFSAEFPKEGPSILRIQQVVRGDSAAYFCASSPLRQFGNTIYFGEGSWLTVV.

V is TRBV19 and J is TRBJ2-5; 7 nucleotides match TRBD1. Germline trimming cut 3 bases from V and 4 bases from J; bases unmatched to any gene: 11. Germline V gene data show CDR1 as LNHDA and CDR2 as SQIVND (reference sequence). There are 16 residues in the CDR3. The CDR3 coding sequence is TGTGCCAGTAGTATGGGCGCAGGGGGACGGGGAGAGACCCAGTACTTC. Protein: CASSMGAGGRGETQYF.

The chain employs TRBV10-3 and TRBJ1-2; 7 bases align to TRBD1. The CDR3 covers 16 residues. Germline V CDR1 and CDR2: ENHRY, SYGVKD. V dropped 0 bases and J dropped 6; count of bases not matched to a gene: 10. In nucleotides, the CDR3 is TGTGCCATCAGTGAGTCGAACAGGGGCTCGCCCCATGGCTACACCTTC. The encoded protein is CAISESNRGSPHGYTF.

This rearrangement joins TRBV3-1 (or the pseudogene TRBV3-2) to TRBJ1-2; weak D call: TRBD1 (6 bases). The V gene lost 0 bases and the J gene lost 4 bases, with 18 bases spanning the gap. The CDR3 length is 17 residues. Per germline, CDR1 LGHDT and CDR2 YNNKEL (reference sequence). CDR3 sequence (DNA): TGTGCCAGCAGCCAAGAATCCGAGACAGGCAAACTCTATGGCTACACCTTC. As protein: CASSQESETGKLYGYTF.

The genes are TRBV9 and TRBJ1-4; 12 nucleotides agree with TRBD1. J lost 7 bases, V lost 3 bases, and 16 bases had no gene match. The CDR3 spans 19 residues. The V gene's germline CDR1 is SGDLS and CDR2 YYNGEE. The CDR3 here is CASSGTRDRGPPGGEKLFF. In DNA form, the CDR3 reads TGTGCCAGCAGCGGTACCCGGGACAGGGGGCCGCCGGGGGGTGAAAAACTGTTTTTT.